Included here is one TCR beta chain sequence, with context. The data were obtained in a study of shared clonotypes between healthy human individuals. Clones were read by immunoSEQ multiplex PCR, and TCRdb kept only the in-frame ones, dropping some. The table records about 2.3 million clones, 85% to 95% of them present only once. Germline CDR1 reads LNHDA; CDR2 reads SQIVND (reference sequence). CDR3 length: 17 residues. Trimming removed 7 bases from V and 4 bases from J, with 25 bases in between. The gene calls are TRBV19 and TRBJ1-2; unclear D gene. Sequencing was performed on naive CD4+ T cells from PBMCs. Indicated subset: CD45RA+ positively selected. The receptor's source is a man aged 18 to 30 in good health. Some clones in this sample may be carry-over from other donors' samples. The CDR3 loop reads CASTSKLGWAATYGYTF. CDR3 sequence (DNA): TGTGCCAGTACCTCGAAATTAGGGTGGGCAGCTACCTATGGCTACACCTTC.